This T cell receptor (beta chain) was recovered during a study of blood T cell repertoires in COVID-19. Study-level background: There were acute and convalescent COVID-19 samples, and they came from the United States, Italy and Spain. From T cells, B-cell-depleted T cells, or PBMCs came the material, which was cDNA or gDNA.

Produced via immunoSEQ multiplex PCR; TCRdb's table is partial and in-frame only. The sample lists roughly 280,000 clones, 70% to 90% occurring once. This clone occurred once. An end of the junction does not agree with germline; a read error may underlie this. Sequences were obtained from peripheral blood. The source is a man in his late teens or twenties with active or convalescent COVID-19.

CDR3 nucleotides: TGCGCCAGCGGATCCGGGAACGCTGAAGCTTTCTTT. This gives the protein CASGSGNAEAFF. V and J are TRBV5-1 and TRBJ1-1, with D unresolved. This CDR3 comprises 12 residues. CDR1 SGHRS and CDR2 YFSETQ come from the germline V gene.